This TCR beta chain was recovered during a study of radiation and T cells in renal cell carcinoma. Points on this clone: Its antigen is not identified.

Study conclusions and caveats: Compared with controls, irradiated tumors had more, larger dominant CDR3 motifs.

Sequencing was performed with immunoSEQ multiplex PCR; in TCRdb, only in-frame clones are kept and a portion is missing. The data contain roughly 20,000 clones, roughly three fifths of them singletons. The CDR3 contains 15 residues. Trimming cost V 4 bases and J 7 bases; bases outside gene matches: 12. Per the germline V gene, CDR1 is PRHDT and CDR2 is FYEKMQ (reference sequence). Described treatment: treatment-naive control, cytoreductive nephrectomy. The patient's renal cell carcinoma had clear cell pathology. This chain uses TRBV13 with TRBJ2-7; 8 bases align to TRBD1. This specimen consisted of tumor tissue, obtained from a patient whose treatment was nephrectomy without radiotherapy. This TCR came from a man in his forties or fifties with renal cell carcinoma. The CDR3 coding sequence is TGTGCCAGCAGCTACCGTGGACAGGGTTTGGGGGAGCAGTACTTC. This encodes CASSYRGQGLGEQYF.